Each of the 14 T cell receptor beta chains below was sequenced from the same sample in a study of T cell clonality in common variable immunodeficiency. Sequencing used immunoSEQ multiplex PCR; TCRdb keeps in-frame clones, though not all of them. There are 45,000 to 65,000 clones in the sample, none observed a single time. Sequencing used peripheral blood mononuclear cells. Receptors originate from a person between 18 and 75 years old in good health.

This clone was picked up many times. The sequenced fragment ends 3 residues before the CDR3 boundary, so the rest is inferred from the germline J gene. This chain joins TRBV7-6 and TRBJ1-5, with TRBD1 matching over 7 bases. V lost 4 bases and J lost 7; bases outside the gene matches: 4. Per germline, CDR1 SGHVS and CDR2 FNYEAQ. The length of the CDR3 is 13 residues. This chain's CDR3 is CASSWGQYQPQHF. The part of the CDR3 DNA that was read is TGTGCCAGCAGCTGGGGACAGTACCAGCCC. Supplemented by reference TRBV7-6 and TRBJ1-5, the full variable domain reads GAGVSQSPRYKVTKRGQDVALRCDPISGHVSLYWYRQALGQGPEFLTYFNYEAQQDKSGLPNDRFSAERPEGSISTLTIQRTEQRDSAMYRCASSWGQYQPQHFGDGTRLSIL.

This clone was recorded many times. Read data end 3 residues before the CDR3 end; the end is taken from the germline J gene. The gene calls are TRBV6-1 and TRBJ2-2; D remains ambiguous. Germline CDR1 is MNHNS and CDR2 is SASEGT. Trimming took off 3 bases at V and 10 bases at J, with 9 bases between the two ends. The CDR3 has 12 residues. The CDR3 reads CASSDPVAELFF. CDR3 bases read: TGTGCCAGCAGTGACCCGGTTGCGGAG.

In its sample, this clone was seen many times. From the germline J gene comes the end of the CDR3, since the read stops 3 residues before it. V and J are TRBV5-1 and TRBJ2-3; D is possibly TRBD1 (6 bases). V gave up 3 bases and J gave up 2 bases, with 13 bases separating them. Germline CDR1 SGHRS, CDR2 YFSETQ. The CDR3 totals 15 residues. CDR3 DNA (partial): TGCGCCAGCAGCTCTGGTGGACAGTACACAGATACG. Translating it yields CASSSGGQYTDT. The whole CDR3 protein is CASSSGGQYTDTQYF. Using reference TRBV5-1 and TRBJ2-3 for the parts outside the CDR3, the full variable domain is KAGVTQTPRYLIKTRGQQVTLSCSPISGHRSVSWYQQTPGQGLQFLFEYFSETQRNKGNFPGRFSGRQFSNSRSEMNVSTLELGDSALYLCASSSGGQYTDTQYFGPGTRLTVL.

CDR3 DNA (partial): TGCAGTGTCGGTCCTCAGCCC. Translating gives CSVGPQP. The entire CDR3 reads CSVGPQPQHF. The rearrangement joins TRBV20-1 to TRBJ1-5; D is unresolved. The read gets to within 3 residues of the CDR3 end, and the germline J gene fills in the rest. Germline V lookup: CDR1 DFQATT, CDR2 SNEGSKA (reference sequence). This CDR3 comprises 10 residues. The V gene lost 7 bases and the J gene lost 6 bases, with 7 bases spanning the gap.

The sample holds many counts of this clone. Read sequence stops 3 residues before the CDR3 end, and the germline J gene provides the missing end. The chain joins TRBV6-2 or TRBV6-3 to TRBJ2-1; tentatively, D is TRBD1 (5 bases). V gave up 6 bases and J gave up 6 bases, with 15 bases separating them. The length of the CDR3 is 14 residues. Germline assignment: CDR1 MNHEY and CDR2 SVGEGT. The covered CDR3 bases are TGTGCCAGCAGACCCTTCGACAGCTTCAATGAG. It is translated as CASRPFDSFNE. The entire CDR3 protein is CASRPFDSFNEQFF.

This clone was counted only a few times. The junction differs from germline at one of its ends, possibly a read error. The read ends 3 residues before the CDR3 terminus; that terminus is restored from the germline J gene. This rearrangement joins TRBV7-6 to TRBJ2-3, with TRBD2 identical over 8 bases. Germline-derived CDR1 and CDR2 are SGHVS and FNYEAQ. The CDR3 spans 17 residues. Partial CDR3 DNA: TGTCCCAGCAGCTTAGGAGTTCTGCGGGGGGCCCCAGATACG. Its translation: CPSSLGVLRGAPDT. The complete CDR3 protein is CPSSLGVLRGAPDTQYF.

There are many counts of this clone. Read sequence stops 3 residues before the CDR3 end, and the germline J gene provides the missing end. J is TRBJ2-5 and V is TRBV19; TRBD2 matches at 10 bases. Germline CDR1 reads LNHDA; CDR2 reads SQIVND (reference sequence). Unmatched junction bases numbered 8, after V lost 6 bases and J lost 4 bases. The CDR3 totals 15 residues. The CDR3 DNA, read in part, is TGTGCCAGTAGCCCGAGCGGGGGGGCGGGAGAGACC. Translating it yields CASSPSGGAGET. The entire CDR3 is CASSPSGGAGETQYF.

This clone was detected many times. The read is 3 residues too short to cover the CDR3 end, so that end is filled in from the germline J gene. V usage is TRBV15 and J usage is TRBJ2-7; D is possibly TRBD2 (7 bases). CDR3 length: 15 residues. V was clipped by 0 bases and J by 4 bases, with 13 bases between them. CDR1 is LNHNV and CDR2 is YYDKDF in the germline V gene (reference sequence). CDR3: CATSRDRGAFYEQYF. CDR3 DNA, as far as it was read: TGTGCCACCAGCAGAGATCGGGGGGCCTTTTACGAG.

This clone came up many times. The read comes to an end 3 residues before the CDR3 does, leaving the germline J gene to fill in the end. The genes are TRBV29-1 and TRBJ2-4; a possible D gene is TRBD1 (5 bases). The V end was cut by 3 bases, the J end by 6 bases, with 6 bases between. The CDR3 runs to 11 residues. Germline CDR1 and CDR2: SQVTM and ANQGSEA. CDR3 sequence reads: CSVDRANIQYF. CDR3 bases read: TGCAGCGTTGACAGGGCAAACATT.

Ten or more counts support this clone. The read terminates 3 residues ahead of where the CDR3 ends, so the germline J gene completes it. The chain carries TRBV28 and TRBJ2-7, with D possibly being TRBD1 (6 bases). This CDR3 spans 13 amino acids. V shed 10 bases and J shed 6 bases, with 19 bases lying between them. The V gene's germline CDR1 is MDHEN and CDR2 SYDVKM. CDR3: CATAGTTRIEQYF. Incomplete CDR3 DNA: TGTGCCACCGCCGGGACAACCAGAATCGAG.

Remarks on this clone: The CDR3 end is not reached by the read, which stops 3 residues before it; the germline J gene fills it in. The V gene is TRBV19, the J gene TRBJ2-3; no firm D call. Germline V gene data show CDR1 as LNHDA and CDR2 as SQIVND (reference sequence). The CDR3 has 14 residues. V dropped 5 bases and J dropped 1 base, with 10 bases sitting between them. CDR3 sequence reads: CASSLRAGTDTQYF. The covered CDR3 bases are TGTGCCAGTAGTCTTAGGGCAGGCACAGATACG.

This clone has only a few counts. The read gets to within 3 residues of the CDR3 end, and the germline J gene fills in the rest. V is TRBV2 and J is TRBJ2-2; 8 positions agree with TRBD1. This CDR3 has 15 amino acids. Germline loops: CDR1 SNHLY, CDR2 FYNNEI. The chain's CDR3 is CASSAEDRGREKLFF. Partial CDR3 DNA: TGTGCCAGCAGTGCTGAAGACAGGGGTCGTGAAAAG. Full variable domain (outside the CDR3, taken from reference TRBV2 and TRBJ2-2): EPEVTQTPSHQVTQMGQEVILRCVPISNHLYFYWYRQILGQKVEFLVSFYNNEISEKSEIFDDQFSVERPDGSNFTLKIRSTKLEDSAMYFCASSAEDRGREKLFFGEGSRLTVL.

This clone was seen repeatedly, ten times or more. The CDR3 end lies 3 residues beyond the end of the read and is filled in from the germline J gene. The V call is TRBV5-1, the J call TRBJ1-2; D is unclear. V lost 4 bases, J lost 6 bases, and 13 bases lay in between. Germline CDR1 reads SGHRS; CDR2 reads YFSETQ. The CDR3 is 13 amino acids. The CDR3 DNA, read in part, is TGCGCCAGCAGCACAGTCCCGCCTCATGGC. It encodes CASSTVPPHG. The complete CDR3 protein is CASSTVPPHGYTF.

This clone was seen at least ten times. The CDR3 end falls 3 residues outside the read, so it is completed with the germline J gene. The chain carries TRBV2 and TRBJ2-5, with D unresolved. The V end was cut by 2 bases, the J end by 4 bases, with 11 bases between. The germline V gene encodes CDR1 SNHLY and CDR2 FYNNEI. This CDR3 spans 14 amino acids. Incomplete CDR3 DNA: TGTGCCAGCAGTGAAAAAGGTGTAATAGAGACC. Translated, it gives CASSEKGVIET. The full CDR3 is CASSEKGVIETQYF.